This T cell receptor beta chain comes out of a study of CD8+CD57+ T cells in acquired aplastic anemia. A note on this clonotype: Mismatch with germline at one junction end may stem from a read error.

This CDR3 is 16 amino acids long. From germline, CDR1 is SGHRS and CDR2 YFSETQ. Genomic DNA, the template, was used for profiling of the TCR beta VDJ and CDR3. TCRdb re-called the reads through MiXCR, storing one row per CDR3 protein. The data contain hundreds of thousands of distinct CDR3 sequences, under 80% of them singletons. The TCR sequence derives from a human donor in good health, serving as a control. Sequenced input: sorted CD4+, CD8+, or CD8+CD57+ T cells (not recorded which) from PBMCs. V and J are TRBV5-1 and TRBJ1-3; tentative D call: TRBD1 (6 bases). The CDR3 loop reads CATSLAGGGSGNTIYF. Here the CDR3 DNA reads TGTGCCACCAGCTTGGCCGGGGGGGGCTCCGGAAACACCATATATTTT.